The rows below give T cell receptor beta chains drawn from one sample of a study of cytomegalovirus exposure and HLA in healthy donors. Only in-frame clones appear in the TCRdb table, and some are missing; sequencing was by immunoSEQ multiplex PCR. The sample contains about 190,000 clones, approximately 84% of which appear only once. The sample was PBMCs. These receptors were obtained from a woman in her 30s in good health and CMV-seropositive. Both conserved end residues are trimmed from each CDR3. Fields, in order: CDR3 protein, J gene, V gene, clone size, D gene. D genes are given only for firm matches. Clone size is shown for a subset of rows, as once, few, many or a class of expanded clone.

ASSLAPSGSGREQY | TRBJ2-7 | TRBV5-6 | NA | TRBD2
ASSLSGQREQY | TRBJ2-7 | TRBV5-6 | NA | TRBD1
ASSFGQVISSGANVLT | TRBJ2-6 | TRBV11-1 | NA | TRBD1
ASSFALDYGYT | TRBJ1-2 | TRBV11-2 | few | NA
ASSFMLTATGELF | TRBJ2-2 | TRBV5-6 | few | NA
ASSLVKGGPGELF | TRBJ2-2 | TRBV5-1 | few | NA
ASSEPGTGQDEQY | TRBJ2-7 | TRBV18 | NA | TRBD1
ASSFAGQGPLKTQY | TRBJ2-5 | TRBV11-2 | once | TRBD1
ASSFSGRKNDIQY | TRBJ2-4 | TRBV28 | NA | NA
ASSLGGVTYEQY | TRBJ2-7 | TRBV7-8 | NA | NA
ASSPSGPSYEQY | TRBJ2-7 | TRBV13 | NA | TRBD2
ASSLIGGQNHQPQH | TRBJ1-5 | TRBV27 | once | NA
TSSQGQLYWNGQF | TRBJ2-1 | TRBV1 | NA | NA
ATKEGDSLYNEQF | TRBJ2-1 | TRBV15 | NA | NA
ASSLAGGARDYGYT | TRBJ1-2 | TRBV7-9 | NA | NA
ASNSGQALNSPLH | TRBJ1-6 | TRBV5-4 | once | TRBD1